Listed below are T cell receptor beta chains from one sample, sequenced in a study of a mutant IDH1 vaccine in newly diagnosed glioma. Clones were sequenced by immunoSEQ multiplex PCR, and TCRdb holds only the in-frame ones, with some missing. The sample contains about 48,000 clones, 70% to 80% of which appear only once. Their antigens are not known. The sequencing used PBMCs, collected from a glioma patient whose treatment included an IDH1 peptide vaccine. The source is a middle-aged man with glioma. Each CDR3 is given with its conserved first and last residue. The order of the fields is V gene, J gene, CDR3 length, D gene, CDR3 protein. The D gene is left open where the match is weak.

V: TRBV7-2
J: TRBJ2-3
length: 17
D: NA
CDR3: CASSSRMGRGYTDTQYF

V: TRBV7-8
J: TRBJ1-1
length: 14
D: NA
CDR3: CASSLGRRNTEAFF

V: TRBV9
J: TRBJ2-1
length: 14
D: TRBD2
CDR3: CASSSGRGGNEQFF

V: TRBV2
J: TRBJ2-3
length: 15
D: TRBD2
CDR3: CASSVAGGPSDTQYF

V: TRBV5-1
J: TRBJ2-7
length: 15
D: TRBD1
CDR3: CASSLGQGAQYEQYF

V: TRBV11-2
J: TRBJ2-1
length: 14
D: NA
CDR3: CASSSQGGYNEQFF

V: TRBV7-7
J: TRBJ2-5
length: 12
D: NA
CDR3: CASSLGKETQYF

V: TRBV7-6
J: TRBJ2-2
length: 16
D: NA
CDR3: CASSKTVGSNTGELFF

V: TRBV5-4
J: TRBJ1-2
length: 16
D: TRBD1
CDR3: CASSFGIDRVRNGYTF

V: TRBV9
J: TRBJ1-3
length: 15
D: TRBD1
CDR3: CASSAQGLAGNTIYF

V: TRBV7-9
J: TRBJ1-4
length: 15
D: NA
CDR3: CASSPGGAPNEKLFF

V: TRBV2
J: TRBJ1-4
length: 15
D: TRBD1
CDR3: CASRDRGSTNEKLFF

V: TRBV7-9
J: TRBJ1-4
length: 14
D: NA
CDR3: CASSVKVSNEKLFF

V: TRBV6-1
J: TRBJ2-1
length: 15
D: TRBD1
CDR3: CASSGGQGSYNEQFF

V: TRBV25-1
J: TRBJ1-2
length: 16
D: TRBD1
CDR3: CASSGLDRAGFDGYTF

V: TRBV7-2
J: TRBJ2-6
length: 17
D: NA
CDR3: CASRTWDIRSGANVLTF

V: TRBV11-3
J: TRBJ2-1
length: 15
D: NA
CDR3: CASSLSPLTRHEQFF

V: TRBV2
J: TRBJ1-1
length: 13
D: NA
CDR3: CASSLGLNTEAFF